The clone carrying this T cell receptor beta chain was recorded at least ten times. Antigen unknown. For TCR, cDNA came from 5'RACE template switching, which added a universal primer site and UMIs. TCRdb used MiXCR to reprocess the 5' RACE reads, holding one entry per CDR3 protein. The sample lists 150,000 to 200,000 distinct CDR3 sequences, around 7.3% occurring once. Trimming took off 1 base at V and 3 bases at J, with 7 bases between the two ends. Germline assignment: CDR1 MNHNS and CDR2 SASEGT. This CDR3 region has 13 residues. The data derive from a study of T cells after yellow fever vaccination. Study-level background: SMART-Seq v4 Ultra Low Input prepared the low-cell-number fractions.

Study-wide points: One caveat is that FACS-sorted repertoires could contain abundant clonotypes contaminating from the bulk population. Reappearing after the booster were most of the clones from primary vaccination (roughly 95% CD4, 70% to 90% CD8).

This TCR derives from a young man who received the YFV17D yellow fever vaccine. This chain uses TRBV6-1 with TRBJ2-7; D gene ambiguous. The input for sequencing was CD4+ T cells sorted from PBMCs, taken 5 to 6 days after the first yellow fever vaccination. As DNA, the CDR3 is TGTGCCAGCAGTGAAGGAGACCTCTACGAGCAGTACTTC. Residues: CASSEGDLYEQYF.